A selection of T cell receptor beta chains follows, all from one sample in a study of neurological immune-mediated disorders. Each CDR3 protein is one row after TCRdb ran MiXCR on the 5' RACE reads. The table has tens of thousands of distinct CDR3 sequences, about 9.3% seen once. Source material: PBMCs. These receptors were obtained from a woman aged 40 to 50 with HTLV-1-associated myelopathy (HAM/TSP). The CDR3 runs from the conserved cysteine through the conserved F or W. Fields, in order: CDR3 protein, CDR3 DNA, D gene, V gene, J gene, clone size. D genes are given only for firm matches. Clone size is not always given. Where it is, it says once, few, many or a class for expanded clones.

CASSLASLAGGKERGYTF	TGCGCCAGCAGCTTGGCTTCCTTGGCAGGGGGCAAGGAGAGGGGCTACACCTTC	TRBD1	TRBV5-1	TRBJ1-2	many
CASSYSGTGGYGYTF	TGTGCCAGCAGTTACTCCGGGACAGGGGGCTATGGCTACACCTTC	TRBD1	TRBV12-3/TRBV12-4	TRBJ1-2	many
CASSSRDILSEQPQHF	TGTGCCAGCAGTTCCCGGGACATTTTATCGGAGCAGCCCCAGCATTTT	NA	TRBV12-3/TRBV12-4	TRBJ1-5	many
CASSEAGPWLEQYF	TGTGCCAGCAGTGAAGCGGGGCCATGGCTCGAGCAGTACTTC	NA	TRBV2	TRBJ2-7	many
CASSQQETNQPQHF	TGTGCCAGCAGTCAACAGGAGACTAATCAGCCCCAGCATTTT	NA	TRBV12-3/TRBV12-4	TRBJ1-5	many
CSASRLRARSGELFF	TGCAGTGCTAGTCGGCTCAGGGCGAGATCCGGGGAGCTGTTTTTT	NA	TRBV20-1	TRBJ2-2	many
CATKGRNTDTQYF	TGTGCCACCAAGGGAAGAAACACAGATACGCAGTATTTT	NA	TRBV6-6	TRBJ2-3	many
CASSQDWTGGYGYTF	TGCGCCAGCAGCCAAGATTGGACTGGAGGCTATGGCTACACCTTC	NA	TRBV4-3	TRBJ1-2	many
CASSPGSTYNEQFF	TGTGCCAGCAGCCCCGGCTCGACCTACAATGAGCAGTTCTTC	NA	TRBV7-3	TRBJ2-1	many
CASSPRPWGAGGELFF	TGTGCCAGCAGCCCCCGACCCTGGGGGGCAGGCGGGGAGCTGTTTTTT	NA	TRBV11-3	TRBJ2-2	many
CASSQKMGPESYEQYF	TGCGCCAGCAGCCAAAAGATGGGCCCCGAATCCTACGAGCAGTACTTC	NA	TRBV4-3	TRBJ2-7	many
CASSLRLAAYNEQFF	TGTGCCAGCAGCTTAAGGCTAGCGGCCTACAATGAGCAGTTCTTC	TRBD2	TRBV7-3	TRBJ2-1	many
CASSRDRQETQYF	TGTGCCAGCAGCCGGGACAGGCAAGAGACCCAGTACTTC	TRBD1	TRBV5-4	TRBJ2-5	few
CASSWRLAGTFTETQYF	TGTGCCAGCAGTTGGAGACTAGCGGGGACCTTTACAGAGACCCAGTACTTC	TRBD2	TRBV6-2/TRBV6-3	TRBJ2-5	many
CASQTGGRSEQYF	TGTGCCAGCCAGACAGGGGGACGGAGCGAGCAGTACTTC	TRBD1	TRBV2	TRBJ2-7	many
CASSLGQGATEAFF	TGTGCCAGCAGTCTGGGACAGGGGGCGACTGAAGCTTTCTTT	TRBD1	TRBV2	TRBJ1-1	many
CASSLGAGTEAFF	TGTGCCAGCAGCTTAGGAGCGGGCACTGAAGCTTTCTTT	NA	TRBV7-6	TRBJ1-1	NA
CASSSSRQGANSPLHF	TGTGCCAGCAGTTCGTCTAGACAGGGGGCGAATTCACCCCTCCACTTT	TRBD1	TRBV6-2/TRBV6-3	TRBJ1-6	few
CASSLGDRGLADTQYF	TGTGCCAGCAGCTTGGGGGACAGGGGTTTGGCAGATACGCAGTATTTT	TRBD1	TRBV7-6	TRBJ2-3	NA
CASSRAPGRQETQYF	TGTGCCAGCAGTAGGGCCCCGGGGCGACAAGAGACCCAGTACTTC	NA	TRBV6-5	TRBJ2-5	many
CASAGSVGGYTGELFF	TGTGCCAGCGCCGGGTCTGTGGGGGGCTACACCGGGGAGCTGTTTTTT	NA	TRBV9	TRBJ2-2	many
CASGTNRLSGTGELFF	TGTGCCAGTGGTACTAACAGGCTCTCCGGCACCGGGGAGCTGTTTTTT	NA	TRBV27	TRBJ2-2	many
CASSPSGGPSYNEQFF	TGTGCCAGCAGTCCAAGCGGGGGGCCGTCGTACAATGAGCAGTTCTTC	TRBD2	TRBV12-3/TRBV12-4	TRBJ2-1	few
CASSFVNTEAFF	TGTGCCAGCAGTTTTGTGAACACTGAAGCTTTCTTT	NA	TRBV12-3/TRBV12-4	TRBJ1-1	many
CASSLAQLWDGEQYF	TGTGCCAGCAGCTTAGCGCAGCTCTGGGATGGCGAGCAGTACTTC	NA	TRBV7-8	TRBJ2-7	many
CASSLGRGLGANVLTF	TGTGCCAGCAGCTTAGGAAGGGGTCTGGGAGCCAACGTCCTGACTTTC	NA	TRBV7-2	TRBJ2-6	many
CSAPGQGSSYEQYF	TGCAGTGCTCCCGGACAGGGATCCTCCTACGAGCAGTACTTC	TRBD1	TRBV20-1	TRBJ2-7	many
CASSRTGGRSPLHF	TGTGCCAGCAGTCGGACAGGGGGACGTTCACCCCTCCACTTT	TRBD1	TRBV25-1	TRBJ1-6	once
CASSEWTESTDTQYF	TGTGCCAGCAGTGAGTGGACGGAGAGCACAGATACGCAGTATTTT	NA	TRBV25-1	TRBJ2-3	many
CAISEVDLAGSSYEQYF	TGTGCCATCAGTGAGGTGGACCTAGCGGGGTCCTCCTACGAGCAGTACTTC	TRBD2	TRBV10-3	TRBJ2-7	many
CASSVLQGGGYTF	TGTGCCAGCAGTGTGCTACAGGGCGGTGGCTACACCTTC	NA	TRBV25-1	TRBJ1-2	many
CASSLPRDQETQYF	TGTGCCAGCAGCTTGCCCAGGGACCAAGAGACCCAGTACTTC	NA	TRBV5-6	TRBJ2-5	many
CSAPIVAGDGYTF	TGCAGTGCGCCCATCGTAGCAGGGGATGGCTACACCTTC	NA	TRBV20-1	TRBJ1-2	few
CASSYQGISYNEQFF	TGTGCCAGCAGTTACCAGGGGATCTCCTACAATGAGCAGTTCTTC	NA	TRBV6-2/TRBV6-3	TRBJ2-1	many
CASSGLPSGGLFSYEQYF	TGTGCCAGCAGTGGCCTGCCTAGCGGGGGGCTTTTCTCCTACGAGCAGTACTTC	TRBD2	TRBV25-1	TRBJ2-7	many
CASSEAAGRGTQYF	TGTGCCAGCAGTGAAGCAGCGGGGAGGGGTACGCAGTATTTT	TRBD2	TRBV2	TRBJ2-3	many
CASSLGLGLAGAPSRDTQYF	TGTGCCAGCAGCTTGGGTCTGGGACTAGCGGGGGCACCCTCTAGGGATACGCAGTATTTT	TRBD2	TRBV5-6	TRBJ2-3	NA
CASGGTKETQYF	TGTGCCAGCGGGGGGACCAAAGAGACCCAGTACTTC	NA	TRBV7-8	TRBJ2-5	many
CSARGHFGLANTGELFF	TGCAGTGCCAGGGGTCATTTCGGACTAGCGAACACCGGGGAGCTGTTTTTT	NA	TRBV20-1	TRBJ2-2	many
CSAVPQGTEAFF	TGCAGTGCTGTCCCACAGGGGACTGAAGCTTTCTTT	TRBD1	TRBV20-1	TRBJ1-1	many
CASSWTGTHEQYF	TGCGCCAGCAGCTGGACAGGGACCCACGAGCAGTACTTC	TRBD1	TRBV5-1	TRBJ2-7	many
CASSLWYRNNEQFF	TGTGCCAGCAGTTTATGGTACCGGAACAATGAGCAGTTCTTC	NA	TRBV27	TRBJ2-1	many
CSASNPGTGGTDTQYF	TGCAGTGCTTCCAACCCCGGGACAGGGGGCACAGATACGCAGTATTTT	TRBD1	TRBV20-1	TRBJ2-3	many
CASSSLGSDEQYF	TGTGCCAGCAGCTCCCTGGGGAGCGACGAGCAGTACTTC	NA	TRBV7-7	TRBJ2-7	many
CASSFQLGQGADTQYF	TGTGCCAGCAGCTTCCAGCTCGGACAGGGGGCAGATACGCAGTATTTT	TRBD1	TRBV11-2	TRBJ2-3	many
CSARWGTGDNEQFF	TGCAGTGCTAGATGGGGGACAGGGGACAATGAGCAGTTCTTC	TRBD1	TRBV20-1	TRBJ2-1	many
CASSQPGTDNQPQHF	TGTGCCAGCAGCCAGCCGGGGACAGACAATCAGCCCCAGCATTTT	TRBD1	TRBV7-8	TRBJ1-5	many
CASSFSLSGGRFQETQYF	TGCGCCAGCAGCTTCTCCTTGTCCGGGGGACGTTTCCAAGAGACCCAGTACTTC	NA	TRBV5-1	TRBJ2-5	many
CSVNSFNYGYTF	TGCAGCGTTAACAGTTTTAACTATGGCTACACCTTC	NA	TRBV29-1	TRBJ1-2	many
CASGLVITSNYGYTF	TGTGCTAGTGGTTTGGTAATTACCTCTAACTATGGCTACACCTTC	NA	TRBV12-5	TRBJ1-2	NA
CATSKDVYYEQYF	TGTGCCACCTCCAAGGACGTCTACTACGAGCAGTACTTC	NA	TRBV15	TRBJ2-7	many
CSVVRQQETQYF	TGCAGCGTTGTTCGTCAGCAAGAGACCCAGTACTTC	NA	TRBV29-1	TRBJ2-5	many
CANQLGPELFF	TGTGCCAACCAGTTAGGCCCCGAGCTGTTTTTT	NA	TRBV12-3/TRBV12-4	TRBJ2-2	NA